This T cell receptor beta chain originates from a study of blood T cell repertoires in COVID-19. Clones were read by immunoSEQ multiplex PCR, and TCRdb kept only the in-frame ones, dropping some. This table has tens of thousands of clones, 70% to 85% appearing once. The sequence was collected from a man between 65 and 85 years old with active COVID-19. The sequencing input was peripheral blood.

The CDR3 nucleotides read TGTGCCAGCAGCTTGGGGGGTCTAAGTCGAGGGAGTCGGCGGAATGAGCAGTTCTTC. This sequence encodes CASSLGGLSRGSRRNEQFF. V gene TRBV5-8 combines with J gene TRBJ2-1; weak D call: TRBD2 (5 bases). V shed 0 bases and J shed 7 bases, with 26 bases lying between them. The CDR3 is 19 residues long. Per germline, CDR1 SGHTS and CDR2 YDEGEE. Full variable domain (rest looked up from reference TRBV5-8 and TRBJ2-1): EAGVTQSPTHLIKTRGQQATLRCSPISGHTSVYWYQQALGLGLQFLLWYDEGEERNRGNFPPRFSGRQFPNYSSELNVNALELEDSALYLCASSLGGLSRGSRRNEQFFGPGTRLTVL.